This T cell receptor beta chain was captured in a study of blood T cell repertoires in COVID-19. Sequenced by immunoSEQ multiplex PCR; TCRdb stores in-frame clones only, minus some. The table includes 100,000 to 150,000 clones, 70% to 85% detected once. V lost 7 bases to trimming and J lost 2 bases, with 6 bases between them. Germline values: CDR1 KGHDR, CDR2 SFDVKD. This CDR3 comprises 12 residues. A single count supports this clone. The V gene is TRBV24-1, the J gene TRBJ2-3; D is unresolved. Material: peripheral blood. The sequence was collected from a woman aged 55-69 years with acute or convalescent COVID-19. Here the CDR3 DNA reads TGTGCCACCAGGCCTACCACAGATACGCAGTATTTT. This encodes CATRPTTDTQYF.